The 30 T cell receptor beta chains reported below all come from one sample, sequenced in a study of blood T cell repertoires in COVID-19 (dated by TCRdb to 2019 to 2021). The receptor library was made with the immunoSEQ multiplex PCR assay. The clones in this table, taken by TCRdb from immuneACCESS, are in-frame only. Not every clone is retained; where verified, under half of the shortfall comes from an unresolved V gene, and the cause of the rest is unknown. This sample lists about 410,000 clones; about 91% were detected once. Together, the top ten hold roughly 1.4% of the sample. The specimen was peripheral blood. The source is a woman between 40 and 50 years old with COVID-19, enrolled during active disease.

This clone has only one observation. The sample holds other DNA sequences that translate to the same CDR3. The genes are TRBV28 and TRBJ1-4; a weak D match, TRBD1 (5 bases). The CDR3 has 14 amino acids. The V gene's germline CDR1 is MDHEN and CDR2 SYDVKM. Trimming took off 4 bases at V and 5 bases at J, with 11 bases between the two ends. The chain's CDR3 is CASSSGALNEKLFF. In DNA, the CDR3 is TGTGCCAGCAGTTCTGGGGCCTTAAATGAAAAACTGTTTTTT.

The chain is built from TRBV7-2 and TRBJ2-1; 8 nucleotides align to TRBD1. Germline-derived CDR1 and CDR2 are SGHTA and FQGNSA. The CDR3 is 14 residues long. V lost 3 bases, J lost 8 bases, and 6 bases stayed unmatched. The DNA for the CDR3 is TGTGCCAGCAGCTTTGACAGGGGAAGCCATGAGCAGTTCTTC. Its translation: CASSFDRGSHEQFF.

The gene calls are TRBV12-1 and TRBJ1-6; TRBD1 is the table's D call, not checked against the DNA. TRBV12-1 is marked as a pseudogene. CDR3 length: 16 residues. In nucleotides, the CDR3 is TGTGCCAGCAGCTTTGGTTTTACAGGTCACAGGTCACCCCTCCACTTT. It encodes CASSFGFTGHRSPLHF.

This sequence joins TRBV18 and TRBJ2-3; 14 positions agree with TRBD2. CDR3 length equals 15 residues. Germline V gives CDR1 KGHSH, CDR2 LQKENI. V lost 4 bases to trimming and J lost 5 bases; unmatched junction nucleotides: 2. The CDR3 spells CASSRGLAGGDTQYF. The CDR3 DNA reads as TGTGCCAGCTCACGCGGACTAGCGGGGGGAGATACGCAGTATTTT.

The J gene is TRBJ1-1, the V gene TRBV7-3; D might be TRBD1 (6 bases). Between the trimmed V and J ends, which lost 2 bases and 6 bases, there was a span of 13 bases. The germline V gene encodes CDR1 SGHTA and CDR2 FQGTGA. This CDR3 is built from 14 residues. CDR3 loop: CASSLRGKGAEAFF. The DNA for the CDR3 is TGTGCCAGCAGCTTACGAGGGAAGGGGGCTGAAGCTTTCTTT. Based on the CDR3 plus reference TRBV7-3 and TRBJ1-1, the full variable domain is GAGVSQTPSNKVTEKGKYVELRCDPISGHTALYWYRQSLGQGPEFLIYFQGTGAADDSGLPNDRFFAVRPEGSVSTLKIQRTERGDSAVYLCASSLRGKGAEAFFGQGTRLTVV.

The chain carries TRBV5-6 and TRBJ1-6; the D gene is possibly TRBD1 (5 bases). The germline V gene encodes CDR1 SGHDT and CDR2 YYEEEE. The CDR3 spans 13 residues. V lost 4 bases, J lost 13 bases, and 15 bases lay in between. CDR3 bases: TGTGCCAGCAGCCTAGGGACTCTCTTGCCCCTCCACTTT. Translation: CASSLGTLLPLHF.

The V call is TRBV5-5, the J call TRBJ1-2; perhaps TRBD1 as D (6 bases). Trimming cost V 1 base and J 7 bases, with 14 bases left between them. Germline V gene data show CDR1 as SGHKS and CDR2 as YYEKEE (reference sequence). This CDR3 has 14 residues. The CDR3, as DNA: TGTGCCAGCAGCTTGAGTCAGGGGCGGGTTGGCTACACCTTC. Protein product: CASSLSQGRVGYTF.

DNA for the CDR3: TGTGCCAGCAGTTACGAAATGAGAGGAGGTGAAGCTTTCTTT. Its protein is CASSYEMRGGEAFF. The chain has TRBV6-2 or TRBV6-3 and TRBJ1-1; D remains ambiguous. Germline V gives CDR1 MNHEY, CDR2 SVGEGT. The CDR3 is made up of 14 amino acids. The V and J ends lost 2 bases and 7 bases respectively, with 14 bases between them.

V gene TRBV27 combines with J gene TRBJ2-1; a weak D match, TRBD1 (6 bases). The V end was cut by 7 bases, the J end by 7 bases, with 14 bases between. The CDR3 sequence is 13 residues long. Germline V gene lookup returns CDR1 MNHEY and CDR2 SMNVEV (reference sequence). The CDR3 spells CASKFTGLNEQFF. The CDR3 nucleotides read TGTGCCAGCAAATTCACAGGGCTAAATGAGCAGTTCTTC.

This CDR3 reads CASSSGGAGISYEQYF. In nucleotides, the CDR3 is TGTGCCAGCTCGTCCGGGGGAGCGGGGATCTCCTACGAGCAGTACTTC. The chain recombines TRBV6-6 with TRBJ2-7, with 7 bases identical to TRBD2. Germline V CDR1 and CDR2: MNHNY, SVGAGI (reference sequence). V lost 8 bases and J lost 0; bases outside the gene matches: 13. The CDR3 covers 16 residues.

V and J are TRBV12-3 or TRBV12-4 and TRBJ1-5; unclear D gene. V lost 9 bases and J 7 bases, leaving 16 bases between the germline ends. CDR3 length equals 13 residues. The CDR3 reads CASPNIRGQPQHF. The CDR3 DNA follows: TGTGCCAGTCCGAACATTCGAGGGCAGCCCCAGCATTTT.

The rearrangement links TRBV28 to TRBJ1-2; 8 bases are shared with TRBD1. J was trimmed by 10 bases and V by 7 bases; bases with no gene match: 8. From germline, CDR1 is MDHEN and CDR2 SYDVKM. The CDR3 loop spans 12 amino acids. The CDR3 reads CASNGQGHPYTF. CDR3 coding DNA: TGTGCCAGCAACGGACAGGGCCACCCCTACACCTTC.

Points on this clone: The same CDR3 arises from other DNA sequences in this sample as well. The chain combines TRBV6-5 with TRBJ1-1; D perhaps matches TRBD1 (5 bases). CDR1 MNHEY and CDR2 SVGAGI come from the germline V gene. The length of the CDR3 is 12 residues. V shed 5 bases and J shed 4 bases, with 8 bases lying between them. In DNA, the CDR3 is TGTGCCAGCAGTCCCCAGGGCACTGAAGCTTTCTTT. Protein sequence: CASSPQGTEAFF.

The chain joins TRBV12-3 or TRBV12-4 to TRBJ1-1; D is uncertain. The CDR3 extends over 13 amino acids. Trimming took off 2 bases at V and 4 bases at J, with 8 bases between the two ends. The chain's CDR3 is CASSLIASTEAFF. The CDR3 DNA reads TGTGCCAGCAGTTTAATCGCGTCCACTGAAGCTTTCTTT.

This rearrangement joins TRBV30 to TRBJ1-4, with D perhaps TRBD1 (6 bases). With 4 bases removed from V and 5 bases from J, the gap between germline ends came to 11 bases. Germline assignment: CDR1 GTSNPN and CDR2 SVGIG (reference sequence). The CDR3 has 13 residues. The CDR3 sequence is CAWTGVGNEKLFF. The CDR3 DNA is TGTGCCTGGACAGGGGTGGGGAATGAAAAACTGTTTTTT.

Here the CDR3 DNA reads TGTGCCACCAGTGATCCGACAGGGGGGAGCAATCAGCCCCAGCATTTT. This codes for CATSDPTGGSNQPQHF. The V gene is TRBV24-1, the J gene TRBJ1-5, with 9 bases lining up with TRBD1. Per the germline V gene, CDR1 is KGHDR and CDR2 is SFDVKD. The CDR3 covers 16 residues. J lost 1 base, V lost 3 bases, and 3 bases had no gene match.

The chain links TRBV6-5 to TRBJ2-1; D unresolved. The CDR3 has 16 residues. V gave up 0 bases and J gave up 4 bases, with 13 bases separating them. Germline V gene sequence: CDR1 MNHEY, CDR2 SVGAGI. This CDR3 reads CASSYSRQRRYNEQFF. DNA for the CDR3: TGTGCCAGCAGTTACTCGAGACAACGTAGGTACAATGAGCAGTTCTTC.

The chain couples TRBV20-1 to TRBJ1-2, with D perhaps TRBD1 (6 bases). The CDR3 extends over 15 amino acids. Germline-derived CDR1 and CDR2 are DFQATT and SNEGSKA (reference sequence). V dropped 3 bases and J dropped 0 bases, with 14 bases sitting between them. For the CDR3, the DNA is TGCAGTGCTAGTGTGACAGGACCAGCTAACTATGGCTACACCTTC. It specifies CSASVTGPANYGYTF.

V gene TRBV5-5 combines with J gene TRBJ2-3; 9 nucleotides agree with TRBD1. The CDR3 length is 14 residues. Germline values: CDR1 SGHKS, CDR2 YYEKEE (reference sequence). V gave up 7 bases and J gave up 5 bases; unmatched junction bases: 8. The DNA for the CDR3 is TGTGCCAGCGGCTATACAGGGGGCGTAGATACGCAGTATTTT. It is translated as CASGYTGGVDTQYF. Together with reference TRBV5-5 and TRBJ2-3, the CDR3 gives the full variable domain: DAGVTQSPTHLIKTRGQQVTLRCSPISGHKSVSWYQQVLGQGPQFIFQYYEKEERGRGNFPDRFSARQFPNYSSELNVNALLLGDSALYLCASGYTGGVDTQYFGPGTRLTVL.

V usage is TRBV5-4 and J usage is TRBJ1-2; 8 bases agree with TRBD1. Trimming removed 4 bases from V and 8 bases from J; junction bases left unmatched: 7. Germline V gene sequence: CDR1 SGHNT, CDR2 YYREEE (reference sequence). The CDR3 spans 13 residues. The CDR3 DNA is TGTGCCAGCAGCCCGTGGACAGGGCAGGGCTACACCTTC. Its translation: CASSPWTGQGYTF. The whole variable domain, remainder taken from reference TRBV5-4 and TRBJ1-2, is ETGVTQSPTHLIKTRGQQVTLRCSSQSGHNTVSWYQQALGQGPQFIFQYYREEENGRGNFPPRFSGLQFPNYSSELNVNALELDDSALYLCASSPWTGQGYTFGSGTRLTVV.

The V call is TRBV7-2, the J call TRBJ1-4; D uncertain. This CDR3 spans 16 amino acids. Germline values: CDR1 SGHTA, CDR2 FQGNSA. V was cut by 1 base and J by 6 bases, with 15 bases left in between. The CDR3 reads CASSLVQEDRDEKLFF. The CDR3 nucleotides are TGTGCCAGCAGCTTAGTGCAGGAGGATAGGGATGAAAAACTGTTTTTT. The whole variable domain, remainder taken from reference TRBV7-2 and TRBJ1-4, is GAGVSQSPSNKVTEKGKDVELRCDPISGHTALYWYRQSLGQGLEFLIYFQGNSAPDKSGLPSDRFSAERTGGSVSTLTIQRTQQEDSAVYLCASSLVQEDRDEKLFFGSGTQLSVL.

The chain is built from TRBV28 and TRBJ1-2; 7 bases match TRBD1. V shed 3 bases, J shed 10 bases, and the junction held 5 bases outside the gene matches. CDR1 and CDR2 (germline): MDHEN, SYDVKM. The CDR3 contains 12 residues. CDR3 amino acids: CASSLRDSLYTF. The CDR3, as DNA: TGTGCCAGCAGTTTGCGGGACAGCCTCTACACCTTC.

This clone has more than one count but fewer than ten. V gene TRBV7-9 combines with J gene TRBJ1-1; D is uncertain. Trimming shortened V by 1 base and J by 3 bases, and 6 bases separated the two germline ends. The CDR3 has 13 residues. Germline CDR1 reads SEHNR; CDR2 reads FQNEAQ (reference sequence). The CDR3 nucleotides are TGTGCCAGCAGCTTAGGTGGAGACACTGAAGCTTTCTTT. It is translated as CASSLGGDTEAFF.

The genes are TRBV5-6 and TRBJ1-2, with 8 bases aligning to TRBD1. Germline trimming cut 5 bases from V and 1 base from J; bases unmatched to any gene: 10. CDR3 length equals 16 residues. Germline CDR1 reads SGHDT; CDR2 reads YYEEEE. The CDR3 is CASRSDRVVYNYGYTF. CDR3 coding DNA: TGTGCCAGCAGATCGGACAGGGTAGTATATAACTATGGCTACACCTTC.

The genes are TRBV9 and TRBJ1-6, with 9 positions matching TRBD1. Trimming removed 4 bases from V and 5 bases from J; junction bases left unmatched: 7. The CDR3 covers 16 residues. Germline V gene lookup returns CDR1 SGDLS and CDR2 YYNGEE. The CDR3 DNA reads TGTGCCAGCAGCCTGGGACAGGGACCCCATAATTCACCCCTCCACTTT. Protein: CASSLGQGPHNSPLHF.

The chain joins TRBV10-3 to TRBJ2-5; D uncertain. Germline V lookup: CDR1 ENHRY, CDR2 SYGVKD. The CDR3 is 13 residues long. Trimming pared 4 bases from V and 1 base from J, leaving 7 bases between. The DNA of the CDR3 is TGTGCCATCAGTGGTGGCTCCCAAGAGACCCAGTACTTC. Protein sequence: CAISGGSQETQYF.

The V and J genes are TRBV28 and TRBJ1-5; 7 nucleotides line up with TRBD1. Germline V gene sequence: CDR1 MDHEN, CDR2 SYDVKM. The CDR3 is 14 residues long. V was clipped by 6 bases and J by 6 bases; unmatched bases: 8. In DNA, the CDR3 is TGTGCCAGCAGCCAGGGGGGCGGTGGTCAGCCCCAGCATTTT. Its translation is CASSQGGGGQPQHF.

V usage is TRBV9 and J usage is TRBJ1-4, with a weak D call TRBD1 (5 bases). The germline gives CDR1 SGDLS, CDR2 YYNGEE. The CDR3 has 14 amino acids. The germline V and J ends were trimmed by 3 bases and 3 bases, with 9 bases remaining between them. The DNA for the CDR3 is TGTGCCAGCAGCGACAGGTCTTCTAATGAAAAACTGTTTTTT. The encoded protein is CASSDRSSNEKLFF.

The CDR3 DNA sequence: TGCAGCGTTGAAGATCGGGAGGCTTGGCAGTTCTTC. This translates into CSVEDREAWQFF. The chain uses TRBV29-1 and TRBJ2-1; 7 bases align to TRBD2. CDR3 length: 12 amino acids. Trimming took 0 bases from V and 12 from J; bases not matched to a gene: 5. Germline V CDR1 and CDR2: SQVTM, ANQGSEA.

CDR3 bases: TGTGCCAGCAGCTTAACCCTTGGACTAGGTTCGTACGATGAGCAGTTCTTC. This sequence encodes CASSLTLGLGSYDEQFF. The chain has TRBV7-3 and TRBJ2-1, with 7 bases lining up with TRBD2. The trim removed 0 bases at V and 8 bases at J, leaving 13 bases unmatched. The V gene's germline CDR1 is SGHTA and CDR2 FQGTGA. The CDR3 consists of 17 residues. Drawing the rest from reference TRBV7-3 and TRBJ2-1, the complete variable domain is GAGVSQTPSNKVTEKGKYVELRCDPISGHTALYWYRQSLGQGPEFLIYFQGTGAADDSGLPNDRFFAVRPEGSVSTLKIQRTERGDSAVYLCASSLTLGLGSYDEQFFGPGTRLTVL.